This T cell receptor beta chain is from a study of blood T cell repertoires in COVID-19. The wider study: The United States, Italy and Spain supplied acute and convalescent COVID-19 samples. T cells, B-cell-depleted T cells, or PBMCs provided the cDNA or gDNA that served as material.

The CDR3 runs to 17 residues. Germline loops: CDR1 SGHAT, CDR2 FQNNGV. Unmatched junction bases numbered 10, after V lost 4 bases and J lost 1 base. Per the original data handling: Estimates of nucleated cell counts were drawn from the amplification of reference gene primers. Here immunoSEQ multiplex PCR was the method, and the copy in TCRdb shows in-frame clones only, minus some. That table supplies the V and J calls and clone size; D and trimming were determined from the DNA. The sample lists around 69,000 clones; 89% were seen once. The rearrangement uses TRBV11-2 and TRBJ1-1, with 9 nucleotides matching TRBD1. The clonotype originates from a woman in her forties or fifties with active COVID-19. Sample: peripheral blood. The CDR3 DNA follows: TGTGCCAGCAGCTCCATACTACAGGGGGCAGGGAACACTGAAGCTTTCTTT. Translating it yields CASSSILQGAGNTEAFF.